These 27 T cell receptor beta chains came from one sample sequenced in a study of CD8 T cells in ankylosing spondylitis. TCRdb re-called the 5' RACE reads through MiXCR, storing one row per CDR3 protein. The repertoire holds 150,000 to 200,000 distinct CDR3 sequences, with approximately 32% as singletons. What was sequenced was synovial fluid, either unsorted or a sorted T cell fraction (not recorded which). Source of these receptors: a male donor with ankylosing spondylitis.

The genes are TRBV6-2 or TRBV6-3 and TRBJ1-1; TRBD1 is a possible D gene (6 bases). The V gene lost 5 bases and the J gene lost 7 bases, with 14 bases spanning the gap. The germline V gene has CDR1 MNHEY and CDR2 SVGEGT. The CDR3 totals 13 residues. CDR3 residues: CASSQHRDDEAFF. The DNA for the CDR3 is TGTGCCAGCAGTCAGCACAGGGATGATGAAGCTTTCTTT.

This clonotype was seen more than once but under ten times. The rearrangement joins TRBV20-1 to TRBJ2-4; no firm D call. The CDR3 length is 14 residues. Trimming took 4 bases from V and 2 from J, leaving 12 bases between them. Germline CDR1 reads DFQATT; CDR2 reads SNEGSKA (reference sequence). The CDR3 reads CSAIPYGPKNIQYF. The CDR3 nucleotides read TGCAGTGCTATCCCCTACGGGCCCAAAAACATTCAGTACTTC.

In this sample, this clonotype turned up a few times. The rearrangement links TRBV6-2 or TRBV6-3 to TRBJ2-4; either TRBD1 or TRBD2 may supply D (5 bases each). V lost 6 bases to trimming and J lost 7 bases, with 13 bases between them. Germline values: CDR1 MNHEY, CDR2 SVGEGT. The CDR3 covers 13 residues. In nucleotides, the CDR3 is TGTGCCAGCAGGGCCCCGGGACCCAACATTCAGTACTTC. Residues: CASRAPGPNIQYF.

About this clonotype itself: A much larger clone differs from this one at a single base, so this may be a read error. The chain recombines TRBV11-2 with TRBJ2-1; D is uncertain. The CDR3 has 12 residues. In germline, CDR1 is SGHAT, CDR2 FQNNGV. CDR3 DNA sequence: TGTGCCAGGAGCTCCGCACGAGGTGAGCAGTTCTTC. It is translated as CARSSARGEQFF.

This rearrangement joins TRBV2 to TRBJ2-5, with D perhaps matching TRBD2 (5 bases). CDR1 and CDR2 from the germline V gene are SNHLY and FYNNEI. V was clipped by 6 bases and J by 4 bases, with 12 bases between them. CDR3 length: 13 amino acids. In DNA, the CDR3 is TGTGCCAGCAGAAGTGACTACAGAGAGACCCAGTACTTC. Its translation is CASRSDYRETQYF.

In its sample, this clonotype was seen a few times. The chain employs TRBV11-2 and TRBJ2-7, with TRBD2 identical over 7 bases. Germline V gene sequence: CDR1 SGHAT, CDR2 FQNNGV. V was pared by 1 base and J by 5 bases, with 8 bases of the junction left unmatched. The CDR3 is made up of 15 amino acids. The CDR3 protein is CASSLGSGGTHEQYF. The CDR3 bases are TGTGCCAGCAGCTTAGGTTCCGGGGGGACCCACGAGCAGTACTTC.

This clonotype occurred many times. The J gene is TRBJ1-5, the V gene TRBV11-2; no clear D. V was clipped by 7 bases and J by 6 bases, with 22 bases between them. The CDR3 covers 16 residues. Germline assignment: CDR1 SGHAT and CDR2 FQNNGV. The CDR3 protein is CASINSGILDVQPQHF. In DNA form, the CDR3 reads TGTGCCAGCATAAATTCGGGTATCTTAGATGTTCAGCCCCAGCATTTT.

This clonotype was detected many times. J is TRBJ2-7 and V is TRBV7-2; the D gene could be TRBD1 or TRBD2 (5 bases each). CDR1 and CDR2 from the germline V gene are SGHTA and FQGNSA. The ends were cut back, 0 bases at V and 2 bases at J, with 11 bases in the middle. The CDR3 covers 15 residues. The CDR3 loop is CASSLARDPAYEQYF. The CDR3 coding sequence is TGTGCCAGCAGCTTAGCCAGGGACCCAGCCTACGAGCAGTACTTC.

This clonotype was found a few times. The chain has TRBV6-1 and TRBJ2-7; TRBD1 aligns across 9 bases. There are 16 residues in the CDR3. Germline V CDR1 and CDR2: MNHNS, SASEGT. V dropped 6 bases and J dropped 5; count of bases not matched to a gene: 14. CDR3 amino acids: CASSRTRTGAGDEQYF. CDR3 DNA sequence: TGTGCCAGCAGCCGAACACGGACAGGGGCCGGGGACGAGCAGTACTTC.

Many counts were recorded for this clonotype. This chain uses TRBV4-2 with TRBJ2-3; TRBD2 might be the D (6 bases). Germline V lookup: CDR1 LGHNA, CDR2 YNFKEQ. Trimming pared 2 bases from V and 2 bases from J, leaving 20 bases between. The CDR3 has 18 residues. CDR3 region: CASSQLRDFRPPTDTQYF. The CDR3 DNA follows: TGTGCCAGCAGCCAACTACGGGACTTTCGGCCCCCCACAGATACGCAGTATTTT.

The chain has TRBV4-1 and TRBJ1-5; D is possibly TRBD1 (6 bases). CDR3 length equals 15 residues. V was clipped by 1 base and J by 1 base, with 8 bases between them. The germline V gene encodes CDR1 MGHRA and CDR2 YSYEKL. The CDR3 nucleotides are TGCGCCAGCAGCCAAGGTACAGGGAGCAATCAGCCCCAGCATTTT. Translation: CASSQGTGSNQPQHF.

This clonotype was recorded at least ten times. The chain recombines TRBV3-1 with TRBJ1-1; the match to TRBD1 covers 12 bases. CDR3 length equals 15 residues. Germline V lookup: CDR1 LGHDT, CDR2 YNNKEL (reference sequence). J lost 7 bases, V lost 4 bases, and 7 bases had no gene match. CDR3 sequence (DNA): TGTGCCAGCAGCCGGGCAGGGACAGGGGGCTTTGAAGCTTTCTTT. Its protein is CASSRAGTGGFEAFF.

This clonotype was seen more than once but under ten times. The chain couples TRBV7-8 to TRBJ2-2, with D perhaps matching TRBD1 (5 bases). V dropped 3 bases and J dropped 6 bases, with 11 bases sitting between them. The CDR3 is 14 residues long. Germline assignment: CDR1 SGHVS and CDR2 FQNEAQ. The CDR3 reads CASSFIVGAGELFF. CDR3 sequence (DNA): TGTGCCAGCAGCTTTATAGTAGGGGCCGGGGAGCTGTTTTTT.

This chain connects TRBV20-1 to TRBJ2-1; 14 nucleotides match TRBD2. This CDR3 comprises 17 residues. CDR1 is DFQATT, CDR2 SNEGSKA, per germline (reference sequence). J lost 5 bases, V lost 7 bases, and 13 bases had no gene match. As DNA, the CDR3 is TGCAGTGGTATAACGGGGGGACTAGCGGGAGACCACAATGAGCAGTTCTTC. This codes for CSGITGGLAGDHNEQFF.

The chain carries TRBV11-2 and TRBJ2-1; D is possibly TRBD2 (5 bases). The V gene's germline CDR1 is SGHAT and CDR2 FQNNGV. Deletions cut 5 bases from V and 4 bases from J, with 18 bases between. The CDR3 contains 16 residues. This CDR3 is CASSIRLGSKYNEQFF. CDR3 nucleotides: TGTGCCAGCAGCATTAGACTTGGGAGTAAATACAATGAGCAGTTCTTC.

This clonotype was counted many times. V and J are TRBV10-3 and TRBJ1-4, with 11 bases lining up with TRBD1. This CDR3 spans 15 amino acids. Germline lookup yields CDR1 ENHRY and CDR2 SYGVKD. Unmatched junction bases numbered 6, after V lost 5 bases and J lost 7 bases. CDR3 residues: CAISSGQGVGEKLFF. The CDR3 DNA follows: TGTGCCATCAGTTCGGGACAGGGGGTCGGTGAAAAACTGTTTTTT.

The CDR3 loop reads CASSLTHGTGRDSPLHF. DNA for the CDR3: TGTGCCAGCAGCCTCACCCATGGGACAGGGAGGGATTCACCCCTCCACTTT. The chain combines TRBV13 with TRBJ1-6; TRBD1 agrees at 9 bases. The CDR3 is 17 amino acids. Per germline, CDR1 PRHDT and CDR2 FYEKMQ (reference sequence). V lost 5 bases and J lost 8; bases outside the gene matches: 13.

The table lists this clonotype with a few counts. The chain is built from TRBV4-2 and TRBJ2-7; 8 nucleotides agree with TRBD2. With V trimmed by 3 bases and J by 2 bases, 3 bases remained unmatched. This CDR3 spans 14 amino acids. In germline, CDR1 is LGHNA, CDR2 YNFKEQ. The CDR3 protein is CASSHTSGPYEQYF. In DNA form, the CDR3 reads TGTGCCAGCAGCCACACTAGCGGCCCCTACGAGCAGTACTTC.

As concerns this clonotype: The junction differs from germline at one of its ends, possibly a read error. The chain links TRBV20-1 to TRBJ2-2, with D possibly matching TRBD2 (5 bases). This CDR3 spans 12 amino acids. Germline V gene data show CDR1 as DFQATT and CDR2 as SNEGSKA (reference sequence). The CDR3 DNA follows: TGCAGTGCTAGCGGGAACACCTGGGAGCTGTTTTTT. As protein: CSASGNTWELFF.

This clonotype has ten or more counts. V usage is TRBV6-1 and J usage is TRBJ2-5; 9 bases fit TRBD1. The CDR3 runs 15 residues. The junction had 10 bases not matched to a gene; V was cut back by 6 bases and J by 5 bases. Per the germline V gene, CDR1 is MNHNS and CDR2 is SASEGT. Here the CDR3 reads CASSRDRDMLETQYF. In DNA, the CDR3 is TGTGCCAGCAGCCGGGACAGGGACATGCTGGAGACCCAGTACTTC.

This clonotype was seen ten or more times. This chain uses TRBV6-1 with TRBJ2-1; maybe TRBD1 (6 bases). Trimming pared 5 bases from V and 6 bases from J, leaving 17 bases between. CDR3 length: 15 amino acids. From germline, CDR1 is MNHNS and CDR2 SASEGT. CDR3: CASSPSSEGGNEQFF. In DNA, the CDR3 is TGTGCCAGCAGTCCATCCTCGGAAGGGGGCAATGAGCAGTTCTTC.

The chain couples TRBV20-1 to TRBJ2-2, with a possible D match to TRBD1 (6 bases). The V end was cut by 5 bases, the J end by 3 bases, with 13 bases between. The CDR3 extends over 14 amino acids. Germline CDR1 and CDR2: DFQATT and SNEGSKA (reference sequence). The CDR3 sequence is CSAGRGQYTGELFF. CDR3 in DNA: TGCAGTGCTGGCAGGGGCCAGTACACCGGGGAGCTGTTTTTT.

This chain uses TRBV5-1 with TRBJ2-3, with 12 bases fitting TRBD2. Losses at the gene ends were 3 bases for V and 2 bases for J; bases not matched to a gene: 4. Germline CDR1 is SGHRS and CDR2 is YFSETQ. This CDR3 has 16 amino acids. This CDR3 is CASSSGTSGFTDTQYF. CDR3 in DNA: TGCGCCAGCAGCTCCGGGACTAGCGGGTTCACAGATACGCAGTATTTT.

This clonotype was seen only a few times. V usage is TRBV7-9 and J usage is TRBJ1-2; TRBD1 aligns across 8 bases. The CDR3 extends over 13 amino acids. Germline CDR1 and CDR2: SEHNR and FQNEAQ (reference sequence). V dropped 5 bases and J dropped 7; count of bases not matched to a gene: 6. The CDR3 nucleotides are TGTGCCAGCAGCCCCCAGGACAGGGCTGGCTACACCTTC. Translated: CASSPQDRAGYTF.

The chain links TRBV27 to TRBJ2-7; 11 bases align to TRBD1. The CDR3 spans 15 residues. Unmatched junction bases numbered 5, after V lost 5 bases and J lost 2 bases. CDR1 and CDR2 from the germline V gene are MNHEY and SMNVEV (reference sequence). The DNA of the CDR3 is TGTGCCAGCAGTGCCGGGACAGGGGGGACCTACGAGCAGTACTTC. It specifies CASSAGTGGTYEQYF.

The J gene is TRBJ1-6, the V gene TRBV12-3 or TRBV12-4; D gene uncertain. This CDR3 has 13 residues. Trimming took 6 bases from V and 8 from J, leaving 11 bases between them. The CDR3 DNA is TGTGCCAGCAGGCGGGGTTTGGATTCACCCCTCCACTTT. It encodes CASRRGLDSPLHF.

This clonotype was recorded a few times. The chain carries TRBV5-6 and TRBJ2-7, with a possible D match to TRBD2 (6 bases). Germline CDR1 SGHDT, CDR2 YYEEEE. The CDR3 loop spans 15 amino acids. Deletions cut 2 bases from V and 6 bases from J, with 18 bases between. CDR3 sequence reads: CASSFILRQGGEQYF. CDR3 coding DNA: TGTGCCAGCAGCTTCATTCTCCGGCAGGGAGGCGAGCAGTACTTC.